This T cell receptor beta chain was sequenced in a study of cytomegalovirus exposure and HLA in healthy donors. For this clone: Its specificity is not known.

Points from the study as a whole: Most CMV-associated TCR beta chains appeared HLA-restricted in a later analysis.

PCR was performed using 60 Vbeta and 13 Jbeta primers. Sequenced by immunoSEQ multiplex PCR; TCRdb stores in-frame clones only, minus some. The table lists 60,000 or so clones, 85% of them singletons, with around 10% in the top ten. From germline, CDR1 is SGHRS and CDR2 YFSETQ. The CDR3 extends over 14 amino acids. The V end was cut by 4 bases, the J end by 10 bases, with 18 bases between. The chain is built from TRBV5-1 and TRBJ2-1; D is ambiguous. Sequencing was performed on PBMCs. The TCR originated in a female donor in good health and CMV-seronegative. The CDR3 reads CASSPGLNIREQFF. Written as DNA, the CDR3 is TGCGCCAGCAGCCCAGGATTAAATATACGGGAGCAGTTCTTC.